This entry features one T cell receptor (beta chain) sequence. Antigen specificity is unknown. Germline CDR1 MDHEN, CDR2 SYDVKM. V was pared by 9 bases and J by 4 bases, with 12 bases between. This CDR3 spans 12 amino acids. Version v3.0 of the immunoSEQ assay was performed at survey level. Using immunoSEQ multiplex PCR, the repertoire was profiled, and TCRdb retains in-frame clones only, with some absent. In the table there are roughly 28,000 clones, about 80% of which are singletons. This sample stems from a study of long-term antiretroviral therapy in people with HIV. Broader study findings: The study collected blood between the mid-2000s and the late 2010s, possibly under older ART regimens. It was observed that HIV repertoires exhibited narrower CDR3 length ranges than controls.

The clonotype originates from a man aged 35 to 55 with HIV. This chain uses TRBV28 with TRBJ1-2; D perhaps matches TRBD1 (6 bases). Sequenced material: unsorted PBMCs, taken 0.3 years after starting antiretroviral therapy. This CDR3 is CASTQGFYGYTF. DNA of the CDR3: TGTGCCAGTACACAGGGCTTCTATGGCTACACCTTC.